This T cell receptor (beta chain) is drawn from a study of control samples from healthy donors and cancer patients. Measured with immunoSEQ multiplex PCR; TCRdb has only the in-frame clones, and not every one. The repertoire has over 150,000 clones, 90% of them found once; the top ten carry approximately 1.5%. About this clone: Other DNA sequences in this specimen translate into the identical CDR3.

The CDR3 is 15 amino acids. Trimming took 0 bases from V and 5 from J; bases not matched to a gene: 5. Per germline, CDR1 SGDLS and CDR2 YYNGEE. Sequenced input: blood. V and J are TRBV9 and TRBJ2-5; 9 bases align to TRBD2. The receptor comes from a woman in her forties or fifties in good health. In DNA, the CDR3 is TGTGCCAGCAGCGTAGGGCGGGGGGGCCGGGAGACCCAGTACTTC. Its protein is CASSVGRGGRETQYF. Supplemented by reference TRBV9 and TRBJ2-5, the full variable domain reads DSGVTQTPKHLITATGQRVTLRCSPRSGDLSVYWYQQSLDQGLQFLIQYYNGEERAKGNILERFSAQQFPDLHSELNLSSLELGDSALYFCASSVGRGGRETQYFGPGTRLLVL.